These 31 T cell receptor beta chains came from one sample sequenced in a study of Tregs in tolerant kidney transplant recipients. Repertoires were generated with immunoSEQ multiplex PCR, while TCRdb's copy carries only in-frame clones and drops some. The sample lists under 85,000 clones, less than 90% occurring once. This material consisted of CD4+ T cells from blood, taken before the transplant. Receptor source: a human donor who received a combined kidney and bone marrow transplant.

V usage is TRBV27 and J usage is TRBJ1-2; 9 bases agree with TRBD1. V dropped 6 bases and J dropped 6; count of bases not matched to a gene: 5. Germline V CDR1 and CDR2: MNHEY, SMNVEV (reference sequence). The CDR3 has 13 residues. The DNA of the CDR3 is TGTGCCAGCAGCCGGACAGGGGTGGATGGCTACACCTTC. Translation: CASSRTGVDGYTF.

CDR3 sequence reads: CASSPGQGIGELFF. The CDR3 bases are TGTGCCAGCTCACCAGGACAGGGCATCGGGGAGCTGTTTTTT. J is TRBJ2-2 and V is TRBV18; 8 bases are shared with TRBD1. CDR3 length equals 14 residues. With 2 bases clipped from V and 7 bases from J, the junction kept 3 bases outside the gene matches. CDR1 and CDR2 from the germline V gene are KGHSH and LQKENI.

The J gene is TRBJ2-1, the V gene TRBV28, with no clear D. Deletions cut 2 bases from V and 9 bases from J, with 8 bases between. Germline V gene data show CDR1 as MDHEN and CDR2 as SYDVKM. The CDR3 spans 12 residues. The DNA for the CDR3 is TGTGCCAGCAGTTTACGACTGGGTGAGCAGTTCTTC. Its protein is CASSLRLGEQFF.

The chain links TRBV13 to TRBJ2-3, with TRBD1 identical over 7 bases. V was pared by 5 bases and J by 2 bases, with 7 bases of the junction left unmatched. The CDR3 is 15 amino acids. Germline assignment: CDR1 PRHDT and CDR2 FYEKMQ (reference sequence). The CDR3 DNA is TGTGCCAGCAGCCAAAGACAGGGCCCCACAGATACGCAGTATTTT. Translation gives CASSQRQGPTDTQYF.

The chain employs TRBV7-2 and TRBJ2-7; 10 bases fit TRBD2. The CDR3 has 15 amino acids. From germline, CDR1 is SGHTA and CDR2 FQGNSA. J gave up 0 bases and V 3 bases, and 2 bases lay outside the gene matches. This CDR3 reads CASSFGTSASYEQYF. In DNA form, the CDR3 reads TGTGCCAGCAGCTTTGGGACTAGCGCCTCCTACGAGCAGTACTTC.

Notes on this clone: Other DNA sequences in this sample translate to the same CDR3. The rearrangement uses TRBV18 and TRBJ2-2; possibly TRBD1 for D (5 bases). This CDR3 region has 14 residues. V was trimmed by 2 bases and J by 1 base, leaving 5 bases between them. Germline V gene data show CDR1 as KGHSH and CDR2 as LQKENI. The CDR3 nucleotides are TGTGCCAGCTCACCAGGACAGAACACCGGGGAGCTGTTTTTT. Its translation is CASSPGQNTGELFF.

The chain carries TRBV7-3 and TRBJ2-1, with 8 bases identical to TRBD2. The trim removed 5 bases at V and 8 bases at J, leaving 8 bases unmatched. CDR1 is SGHTA and CDR2 is FQGTGA in the germline V gene. The CDR3 totals 14 residues. The CDR3 DNA is TGTGCCAGCAGCCAGAGCGGGAGAGTCGATGAGCAGTTCTTC. It encodes CASSQSGRVDEQFF.

The V call is TRBV28, the J call TRBJ2-5; a weak D match, TRBD2 (5 bases). V dropped 3 bases and J dropped 0 bases, with 11 bases sitting between them. The CDR3 is 15 residues long. The V gene's germline CDR1 is MDHEN and CDR2 SYDVKM. CDR3 amino acids: CASSFAGANQETQYF. CDR3 bases: TGTGCCAGCAGTTTTGCGGGCGCTAACCAAGAGACCCAGTACTTC.

The chain carries TRBV5-1 and TRBJ1-4; 12 nucleotides align to TRBD1. The V gene end was trimmed by 3 bases and the J gene end by 7 bases; junction bases not matched to a gene: 16. The CDR3 has 19 amino acids. Per germline, CDR1 SGHRS and CDR2 YFSETQ. DNA for the CDR3: TGCGCCAGCAGCTCTGGGGACAGGGGGCCTCCCTTTATAGGTGAAAAACTGTTTTTT. This translates into CASSSGDRGPPFIGEKLFF.

The chain recombines TRBV18 with TRBJ1-4; 7 nucleotides align to TRBD1. The V segment lost 3 bases and the J segment 3 bases; nucleotides outside the gene matches: 4. Germline-derived CDR1 and CDR2 are KGHSH and LQKENI. CDR3 length equals 15 residues. The CDR3 spells CASSPPGQANEKLFF. The CDR3 DNA reads TGTGCCAGCTCACCTCCCGGACAGGCTAATGAAAAACTGTTTTTT. The complete variable domain, with remaining parts taken from reference TRBV18 and TRBJ1-4, reads NAGVMQNPRHLVRRRGQEARLRCSPMKGHSHVYWYRQLPEEGLKFMVYLQKENIIDESGMPKERFSAEFPKEGPSILRIQQVVRGDSAAYFCASSPPGQANEKLFFGSGTQLSVL.

The CDR3 region has the DNA TGTGCCAGCAGTTACGGACAGGGGGGCCATCCGCCGCGGGGCTACACCTTC. Residues: CASSYGQGGHPPRGYTF. The chain combines TRBV11-2 with TRBJ1-2; 10 bases line up with TRBD1. The CDR3 loop spans 17 amino acids. Germline CDR1 is SGHAT and CDR2 is FQNNGV. The junction had 18 bases not matched to a gene; V was cut back by 6 bases and J by 8 bases.

The J gene is TRBJ2-7, the V gene TRBV10-1, with D perhaps TRBD2 (6 bases). Trimming took 4 bases from V and 3 from J, leaving 19 bases between them. CDR1 and CDR2 from the germline V gene are WNHNN and SYGVQD (reference sequence). The CDR3 length is 16 residues. The CDR3: CASSGSRGSVSYEQYF. In DNA, the CDR3 is TGCGCCAGCAGTGGGTCCCGGGGGAGTGTAAGCTACGAGCAGTACTTC.

To note about this clone: The same CDR3 can be traced to other DNA sequences in this sample. The chain uses TRBV5-1 and TRBJ2-1; 7 bases agree with TRBD1. Per the germline V gene, CDR1 is SGHRS and CDR2 is YFSETQ. Trimming took 0 bases from V and 5 from J; bases not matched to a gene: 2. The CDR3 is made up of 14 amino acids. This CDR3 reads CASSLGDSHNEQFF. In DNA, the CDR3 is TGCGCCAGCAGCTTGGGGGACAGCCACAATGAGCAGTTCTTC.

The chain carries TRBV7-2 and TRBJ1-3; D remains unclear. Per germline, CDR1 SGHTA and CDR2 FQGNSA. V lost 1 base and J 3 bases, leaving 4 bases between the germline ends. The CDR3 sequence is 13 residues long. In nucleotides, the CDR3 is TGTGCCAGCAGCTTAGACTTTGGAAACACCATATATTTT. Protein: CASSLDFGNTIYF.

The chain uses TRBV5-5 and TRBJ1-2; no definite D call. The germline gives CDR1 SGHKS, CDR2 YYEKEE (reference sequence). V was clipped by 0 bases and J by 7 bases, with 13 bases between them. The CDR3 spans 14 residues. The CDR3: CASSLAAEVGGYTF. The CDR3 bases are TGTGCCAGCAGCTTGGCCGCTGAGGTTGGTGGCTACACCTTC.

The rearrangement joins TRBV18 to TRBJ2-3; 7 bases align to TRBD1. This CDR3 spans 14 amino acids. Trimming cost V 4 bases and J 4 bases; bases outside gene matches: 5. CDR1 and CDR2 from the germline V gene are KGHSH and LQKENI. CDR3 nucleotide sequence: TGTGCCAGCTCACAACTACAGGGGCCAGATACGCAGTATTTT. Its translation is CASSQLQGPDTQYF.

V usage is TRBV7-6 and J usage is TRBJ2-5; D is unclear. This CDR3 comprises 13 residues. Deletions cut 6 bases from V and 2 bases from J, with 10 bases between. Germline CDR1 is SGHVS and CDR2 is FNYEAQ. CDR3 protein: CASSETQQETQYF. CDR3 nucleotides: TGTGCCAGCAGTGAGACACAACAAGAGACCCAGTACTTC.

The chain has TRBV7-3 and TRBJ2-1, with 12 positions matching TRBD2. Trimming cost V 5 bases and J 7 bases; bases outside gene matches: 9. The CDR3 is 16 amino acids. The germline V gene encodes CDR1 SGHTA and CDR2 FQGTGA. The CDR3 region is CASSRNLAGGVNEQFF. Here the CDR3 DNA reads TGTGCCAGCAGCCGAAATCTAGCGGGAGGGGTTAATGAGCAGTTCTTC.

Details on this clone: Its ends do not fully match the called genes, so a read error is possible. This sequence joins TRBV30 and TRBJ2-5; the D gene is possibly TRBD1 (7 bases). Germline CDR1 reads GTSNPN; CDR2 reads SVGIG (reference sequence). This CDR3 contains 12 residues. The CDR3 region has the DNA TGTGCCCGGAGCCCAGGGGGGGAGACCCAGTACTTC. As protein: CARSPGGETQYF.

In its sample, this clone was seen once. V usage is TRBV29-1 and J usage is TRBJ1-2; D not resolved. This CDR3 has 12 residues. The V gene lost 4 bases and the J gene lost 8 bases, with 14 bases spanning the gap. Germline loops: CDR1 SQVTM, CDR2 ANQGSEA. The CDR3 sequence: CSVGTYSSGYTF. The DNA of the CDR3 is TGCAGCGTTGGGACTTATAGCTCCGGCTACACCTTC. Based on the CDR3 plus reference TRBV29-1 and TRBJ1-2, the full variable domain is SAVISQKPSRDICQRGTSLTIQCQVDSQVTMMFWYRQQPGQSLTLIATANQGSEATYESGFVIDKFPISRPNLTFSTLTVSNMSPEDSSIYLCSVGTYSSGYTFGSGTRLTVV.

This chain joins TRBV7-6 and TRBJ2-1, with 11 bases that match TRBD2. From germline, CDR1 is SGHVS and CDR2 FNYEAQ. With 8 bases clipped from V and 6 bases from J, the junction kept 12 bases outside the gene matches. This CDR3 spans 16 amino acids. CDR3 residues: CASPAGGLAGGNEQFF. As DNA, the CDR3 is TGTGCCAGCCCTGCCGGAGGGCTAGCGGGAGGCAATGAGCAGTTCTTC.

CDR3 protein: CASSLQTGSGANVLTF. The CDR3 coding sequence is TGCGCCAGCAGCTTACAAACAGGGAGTGGGGCCAACGTCCTGACTTTC. The chain links TRBV5-1 to TRBJ2-6, with D perhaps matching TRBD1 (6 bases). The V gene's germline CDR1 is SGHRS and CDR2 YFSETQ. V lost 2 bases and J lost 3, with 12 bases in between. This CDR3 has 16 residues.

The chain is built from TRBV30 and TRBJ2-3; TRBD1 aligns across 7 bases. The V and J ends lost 0 bases and 7 bases, in that order; junction bases with no gene match: 13. The CDR3 is 16 residues long. Germline V CDR1 and CDR2: GTSNPN, SVGIG (reference sequence). The CDR3 DNA reads TGTGCCTGGAGTGTAAGGGGACAGTGGGAAATAAATACGCAGTATTTT. This gives the protein CAWSVRGQWEINTQYF.

This clone is a singleton in its sample. The rearrangement uses TRBV5-4 and TRBJ2-2; the match to TRBD1 covers 10 bases. Germline V gene data show CDR1 as SGHNT and CDR2 as YYREEE (reference sequence). The V and J ends lost 2 bases and 4 bases, in that order; junction bases with no gene match: 5. The CDR3 length is 16 residues. This CDR3 reads CASSLRTGGSTGELFF. The CDR3 DNA is TGTGCCAGCAGCTTAAGGACAGGGGGAAGCACCGGGGAGCTGTTTTTT.

The rearrangement joins TRBV7-9 to TRBJ1-3, with 7 bases lining up with TRBD1. The CDR3 spans 16 residues. The germline CDR1 and CDR2 sequences are SEHNR and FQNEAQ (reference sequence). The V and J ends lost 2 bases and 2 bases, in that order; junction bases with no gene match: 6. The CDR3 loop reads CASSLLGQSPGNTIYF. Written as DNA, the CDR3 is TGTGCCAGCAGCTTACTGGGACAGAGCCCTGGAAACACCATATATTTT. The full variable domain, with the rest looked up from reference TRBV7-9 and TRBJ1-3, is DTGVSQNPRHKITKRGQNVTFRCDPISEHNRLYWYRQTLGQGPEFLTYFQNEAQLEKSRLLSDRFSAERPKGSFSTLEIQRTEQGDSAMYLCASSLLGQSPGNTIYFGEGSWLTVV.

The V and J genes are TRBV5-1 and TRBJ2-7; TRBD1 matches 10 bases. This CDR3 contains 13 residues. Per the germline V gene, CDR1 is SGHRS and CDR2 is YFSETQ. The junction had 4 bases not matched to a gene; V was cut back by 3 bases and J by 7 bases. This CDR3 reads CASSWDRGWEQYF. DNA for the CDR3: TGCGCCAGCAGCTGGGACAGGGGTTGGGAGCAGTACTTC.

This clone was found a few times. The rearrangement joins TRBV2 to TRBJ1-1; 10 bases agree with TRBD1. This CDR3 has 16 amino acids. Trimming removed 1 base from V and 11 bases from J; junction bases left unmatched: 13. Germline V gives CDR1 SNHLY, CDR2 FYNNEI. The CDR3 sequence is CASSEVLGQGEGDAFF. The CDR3 DNA sequence: TGTGCCAGCAGTGAAGTGTTAGGACAGGGGGAAGGGGATGCTTTCTTT. Variable domain in full (rest from reference TRBV2 and TRBJ1-1): EPEVTQTPSHQVTQMGQEVILRCVPISNHLYFYWYRQILGQKVEFLVSFYNNEISEKSEIFDDQFSVERPDGSNFTLKIRSTKLEDSAMYFCASSEVLGQGEGDAFFGQGTRLTVV.

The rearrangement uses TRBV28 and TRBJ1-5; D ambiguous. The length of the CDR3 is 16 residues. Trimming stripped 5 bases from V and 0 bases from J, with 14 bases between. The germline gives CDR1 MDHEN, CDR2 SYDVKM. CDR3 amino acids: CASSLSRAPSNQPQHF. The DNA for the CDR3 is TGTGCCAGCAGTCTCTCGAGGGCTCCTAGCAATCAGCCCCAGCATTTT.

The genes are TRBV5-1 and TRBJ2-3; 8 bases map to TRBD2. V lost 0 bases to trimming and J lost 0 bases; unmatched junction nucleotides: 6. The germline CDR1 and CDR2 sequences are SGHRS and YFSETQ. There are 17 residues in the CDR3. CDR3 protein: CASSLGILAVSTDTQYF. CDR3 sequence (DNA): TGCGCCAGCAGCTTGGGAATACTAGCGGTTAGCACAGATACGCAGTATTTT.

This clone was seen just once. The chain couples TRBV6-1 to TRBJ2-1, with 7 nucleotides matching TRBD1. Germline V gives CDR1 MNHNS, CDR2 SASEGT. There are 13 residues in the CDR3. Trimming cost V 7 bases and J 5 bases; bases outside gene matches: 5. This CDR3 is CASTATGNNEQFF. In DNA form, the CDR3 reads TGTGCCAGCACAGCGACAGGGAACAATGAGCAGTTCTTC.

Only one count was recorded for this clone. This chain connects TRBV19 to TRBJ1-5; 7 nucleotides line up with TRBD1. Germline assignment: CDR1 LNHDA and CDR2 SQIVND (reference sequence). V was clipped by 6 bases and J by 4 bases; unmatched bases: 9. The CDR3 has 15 amino acids. For the CDR3, the DNA is TGTGCCAGTAGGCCCGACCCAGGGGGAAATCAGCCCCAGCATTTT. Its protein product is CASRPDPGGNQPQHF. Full variable domain (remainder filled in from reference TRBV19 and TRBJ1-5): DGGITQSPKYLFRKEGQNVTLSCEQNLNHDAMYWYRQDPGQGLRLIYYSQIVNDFQKGDIAEGYSVSREKKESFPLTVTSAQKNPTAFYLCASRPDPGGNQPQHFGDGTRLSIL.